The rows below give T cell receptor beta chains drawn from one sample of a study of monozygotic twins with inflammatory bowel disease. TCRdb processed the 5' RACE reads again and assigns one entry to each CDR3 protein, with no DNA. With about 160,000 distinct CDR3 sequences in the sample, the ten largest clones hold approximately 2.4%. The specimen was blood. Every receptor here comes from a human donor with ulcerative colitis or Crohn's disease, or a healthy co-twin of an affected twin (not recorded which). CDR3s include the opening cysteine and the closing phenylalanine or tryptophan.

V,J,CDR3
TRBV5-1,TRBJ2-7,CASSSTIPSGAVSYEQYF
TRBV20-1,TRBJ2-1,CTLGTSGGRRYNEQFF
TRBV2,TRBJ2-2,CASSPSYGELFF
TRBV24-1,TRBJ2-1,CATSDLRLAGVDEQFF
TRBV28,TRBJ1-6,CASSRNQGPSPLHF
TRBV7-2,TRBJ2-7,CASSSRQGLGEQYF
TRBV7-2,TRBJ2-2,CASSFPVGELFF
TRBV18,TRBJ2-7,CASSSIRSYEQYF
TRBV3-1,TRBJ2-7,CASSQDFLAHEQYF
TRBV20-1,TRBJ2-1,CSASGTGDINEQFF
TRBV20-1,TRBJ1-2,CSASPPGQGIYGYTF
TRBV28,TRBJ2-5,CASSFLAGPQYQETQYF
TRBV5-1,TRBJ1-1,CASSSDRGIAEAFF
TRBV5-1,TRBJ1-1,CASSWTVGNTEAFF
TRBV27,TRBJ2-7,CASSPLPAEGSEQYF
TRBV20-1,TRBJ1-2,CSARDQRAYGYTF
TRBV5-1,TRBJ2-7,CASSPKAGAYEQYF
TRBV19,TRBJ2-1,CASTPSGRAGEQFF
TRBV12-3/TRBV12-4,TRBJ2-3,CASTLVPGGHFRYF
TRBV6-1,TRBJ2-3,CASSVALSGGAGDTQYF
TRBV5-1,TRBJ2-7,CASSSPGQTIF
TRBV20-1,TRBJ1-1,CSARDGPGRDLYAFF
TRBV7-9,TRBJ1-1,CASRFETQAFF
TRBV12-5,TRBJ2-2,CASGHRDRGIETGELFF
TRBV7-2,TRBJ2-2,CASSSTRERAVTGELFF
TRBV5-1,TRBJ2-7,CASSLISGGSEQYF
TRBV27,TRBJ2-6,CASRSRTVVSGANVLTF
TRBV10-3,TRBJ2-7,CAISEGRNRYEQYF
TRBV9,TRBJ2-5,CASSDTGGETQYF
TRBV5-1,TRBJ2-3,CASSLNRGRGDTQYF
TRBV5-4,TRBJ2-3,CASSRQAGDTQYF
TRBV10-3,TRBJ1-4,CAIREGSEGEKLFF